This TCR beta chain stems from a study of a mutant IDH1 vaccine in newly diagnosed glioma. Turning to the study itself: Vaccination started 4-6 weeks after radiotherapy alone, or with temozolomide cycles. Patients got radiotherapy, temozolomide, or both beforehand, and most got both. Findings of the study overall: Across multiple MHC alleles, approximately 93% of patients had vaccine-induced responses.

Regarding this clone: The antigen is unknown. Compared with germline, one end of the junction differs, possibly owing to a read error.

Germline CDR1 reads MGHRA; CDR2 reads YSYEKL. The CDR3 has 15 residues. Clones were sequenced by immunoSEQ multiplex PCR, and TCRdb holds only the in-frame ones, with some missing. The sample has approximately 28,000 clones, approximately 82% seen once; the top ten hold around 31%. Time point here: week 35, safety follow-up. Each vaccine dose was 300 ug of mutant IDH1 20-mer peptide, with topical imiquimod. Vaccinations, eight in total, occurred in weeks 1, 3, 5, 7, 11, 15, 19, 23. The receptor was isolated from a man aged 25 to 40 with glioma. The chain links TRBV4-1 to TRBJ1-5; D is possibly TRBD1 (6 bases). Sequenced material: PBMCs, taken from a glioma patient whose treatment included an IDH1 peptide vaccine. The CDR3, as DNA: TGCGCCAGCGGCCAAAGGGACACAAGCAATCAGCCCCAGCATTTT. It translates to CASGQRDTSNQPQHF.